Below are 6 T cell receptor beta chains sequenced from a single sample in a study of T cell changes during pregnancy in multiple sclerosis. Data came from immunoSEQ multiplex PCR; TCRdb stores just in-frame clones and leaves some out. The table records some 56,000 clones, 80% to 95% of them present only once. The source material was peripheral blood, sampled in the third trimester of pregnancy. The receptor set was obtained from a female donor in good health, enrolled as a control in a pregnancy study.

The V gene is TRBV4-1, the J gene TRBJ2-2, with a tentative D call TRBD2 (5 bases). The CDR3 runs to 14 residues. Trimming shortened V by 4 bases and J by 5 bases, and 11 bases separated the two germline ends. Germline loops: CDR1 MGHRA, CDR2 YSYEKL. CDR3 amino acids: CASSPGERTGELFF. CDR3 DNA sequence: TGCGCCAGCAGCCCCGGAGAGCGGACCGGGGAGCTGTTTTTT.

CDR3 DNA sequence: TGTGCCAGCAGTCGACTAGCGGGGGGCGATACGCAGTATTTT. The encoded protein is CASSRLAGGDTQYF. The rearrangement uses TRBV6-6 and TRBJ2-3, with TRBD2 matching over 13 bases. Trimming at V came to 5 bases and at J to 6 bases, leaving 2 bases not matched to a gene. Per germline, CDR1 MNHNY and CDR2 SVGAGI (reference sequence). The CDR3 is made up of 14 amino acids.

The CDR3 region has the DNA TGTGCCACCGGACAGGGCTCCACATCAGATACGCAGTATTTT. The encoded protein is CATGQGSTSDTQYF. The chain joins TRBV27 to TRBJ2-3, with TRBD1 matching over 8 bases. V was clipped by 10 bases and J by 4 bases; unmatched bases: 10. CDR1 and CDR2 (germline): MNHEY, SMNVEV (reference sequence). CDR3 length equals 14 residues.

The chain employs TRBV7-8 and TRBJ1-2; a possible D gene is TRBD1 (6 bases). Germline assignment: CDR1 SGHVS and CDR2 FQNEAQ. Trimming removed 7 bases at V and 0 bases at J, with 12 bases between. This CDR3 is 14 amino acids long. CDR3 amino acids: CASNRGGANYGYTF. The CDR3 region has the DNA TGTGCCAGCAATAGGGGGGGAGCTAACTATGGCTACACCTTC. The variable domain in full, with the rest retrieved from reference TRBV7-8 and TRBJ1-2, is GAGVSQSPRYKVAKRGQDVALRCDPISGHVSLFWYQQALGQGPEFLTYFQNEAQLDKSGLPSDRFFAERPEGSVSTLKIQRTQQEDSAVYLCASNRGGANYGYTFGSGTRLTVV.

The rearrangement links TRBV6-1 to TRBJ2-7, with D unclear. V was shortened by 4 bases and J by 3 bases, with 10 bases between the two germline ends. This CDR3 contains 13 residues. From germline, CDR1 is MNHNS and CDR2 SASEGT. The CDR3 bases are TGTGCCAGCAGTGTGGAGATGGACTACGAGCAGTACTTC. Translation gives CASSVEMDYEQYF.

J is TRBJ2-5 and V is TRBV7-8; 10 nucleotides align to TRBD2. The CDR3 has 14 residues. Germline V gene data show CDR1 as SGHVS and CDR2 as FQNEAQ. J lost 5 bases, V lost 5 bases, and 5 bases had no gene match. CDR3 amino acids: CASSLSGRRETQYF. For the CDR3, the DNA is TGTGCCAGCAGCCTTAGCGGGAGGAGGGAGACCCAGTACTTC.